The 29 T cell receptor beta chains below were found in one sample sequenced in a study of cytomegalovirus exposure and HLA in healthy donors. The PCR made use of 60 Vbeta and 13 Jbeta primers. Sequencing was performed with immunoSEQ multiplex PCR; in TCRdb, only in-frame clones are kept and a portion is missing. The repertoire holds some 170,000 clones, with 65% to 80% as singletons. The specimen sequenced was PBMCs. These receptor sequences come from a woman aged 45-65 years in good health and CMV-seropositive.

With regard to this clone: Relative to the germline gene, one junction end is altered; a read error may explain this. CDR3 protein: CASSPSSVSNEKLFF. CDR3 nucleotides: TGTGCCAGCTCACCATCTTCGGTCTCTAACGAAAAACTGTTTTTT. This chain connects TRBV18 to TRBJ1-4; D is undetermined. The CDR3 loop spans 15 amino acids. CDR1 and CDR2 from the germline V gene are KGHSH and LQKENI.

This chain joins TRBV10-3 and TRBJ2-7; D gene ambiguous. The CDR3 has 13 residues. V was cut by 5 bases and J by 1 base, with 9 bases left in between. The germline V gene has CDR1 ENHRY and CDR2 SYGVKD. CDR3 sequence: CAISPQESYEQYF. In DNA form, the CDR3 reads TGTGCCATCAGTCCTCAGGAATCCTACGAGCAGTACTTC.

This chain links TRBV4-1 with TRBJ1-2; D is unclear. This CDR3 region has 13 residues. Deletions cut 1 base from V and 8 bases from J, with 11 bases between. Per the germline V gene, CDR1 is MGHRA and CDR2 is YSYEKL. For the CDR3, the DNA is TGCGCCAGCAGCCAAGGTTGGGAGCGCGGCTACACCTTC. It specifies CASSQGWERGYTF.

V usage is TRBV9 and J usage is TRBJ2-5; 12 nucleotides align to TRBD2. Germline-derived CDR1 and CDR2 are SGDLS and YYNGEE. CDR3 length equals 17 residues. After removal of 4 bases from V and 2 bases from J, the junction contained 9 bases not matched to a gene. The CDR3 region is CASSPHTLAGGQETQYF. The DNA of the CDR3 is TGTGCCAGCAGCCCCCATACTCTAGCGGGGGGGCAAGAGACCCAGTACTTC. Full variable domain (rest looked up from reference TRBV9 and TRBJ2-5): DSGVTQTPKHLITATGQRVTLRCSPRSGDLSVYWYQQSLDQGLQFLIQYYNGEERAKGNILERFSAQQFPDLHSELNLSSLELGDSALYFCASSPHTLAGGQETQYFGPGTRLLVL.

DNA for the CDR3: TGTGCCAGCAGTCGGGACAGTAACTATGGCTACACCTTC. As protein: CASSRDSNYGYTF. This chain links TRBV6-1 with TRBJ1-2; 7 bases are shared with TRBD1. The germline CDR1 and CDR2 sequences are MNHNS and SASEGT. The CDR3 length is 13 residues. J lost 1 base, V lost 5 bases, and 1 base had no gene match.

The chain uses TRBV15 and TRBJ2-5; D is possibly TRBD1 (6 bases). The CDR3 is 14 amino acids. The germline V gene has CDR1 LNHNV and CDR2 YYDKDF (reference sequence). With 7 bases removed from V and 0 bases from J, the gap between germline ends came to 12 bases. The CDR3 DNA reads TGTGCCACCACCGAAAACAGGGACCAAGAGACCCAGTACTTC. Translation gives CATTENRDQETQYF.

This chain connects TRBV5-1 to TRBJ2-2; TRBD2 matches at 7 bases. Losses at the gene ends were 3 bases for V and 6 bases for J; bases not matched to a gene: 11. Germline V gene sequence: CDR1 SGHRS, CDR2 YFSETQ. This CDR3 has 16 residues. The CDR3 reads CASSWTLAGEAGELFF. The CDR3 DNA reads as TGCGCCAGCAGCTGGACCCTGGCGGGGGAAGCCGGGGAGCTGTTTTTT.

This sequence joins TRBV18 and TRBJ1-1; 10 bases line up with TRBD1. The CDR3 length is 14 residues. V was pared by 4 bases and J by 5 bases, with 4 bases of the junction left unmatched. Germline CDR1 KGHSH, CDR2 LQKENI. The CDR3 region has the DNA TGTGCCAGCTCACGGGACAGGGGCAGTACTGAAGCTTTCTTT. It is translated as CASSRDRGSTEAFF.

This chain joins TRBV7-9 and TRBJ1-2, with D perhaps TRBD1 (5 bases). This CDR3 is 10 amino acids long. Germline V gives CDR1 SEHNR, CDR2 FQNEAQ (reference sequence). The CDR3 loop reads CSGGGSGYTF. The CDR3 DNA reads as TGTTCCGGCGGGGGGTCGGGCTACACCTTC.

The sample holds a few counts of this clone. The CDR3 is CASSKWDSYYGYTF. CDR3 DNA sequence: TGTGCCAGCAGTAAATGGGACAGCTACTATGGCTACACCTTC. V gene TRBV6-1 combines with J gene TRBJ1-2; 7 bases are shared with TRBD1. Germline loops: CDR1 MNHNS, CDR2 SASEGT. V trimming: 5 bases; J trimming: 3 bases; junction bases outside the gene matches: 6. The CDR3 runs 14 residues.

V and J are TRBV20-1 and TRBJ1-1; the D is unclear. This CDR3 is built from 10 residues. Germline V gene lookup returns CDR1 DFQATT and CDR2 SNEGSKA (reference sequence). The CDR3 nucleotides are TGCACACCTAAAAACACTGAAGCTTTCTTT. Translated: CTPKNTEAFF.

To note about this clone: The junction and the germline gene differ at one end; a read error may be behind it. This chain links TRBV4-2 with TRBJ2-2; the D gene is possibly TRBD1 (6 bases). Germline CDR1 is LGHNA and CDR2 is YNFKEQ. This CDR3 region has 14 residues. The CDR3 here is CAGSLSGVSGELFF. The DNA of the CDR3 is TGTGCCGGCAGCCTCTCAGGGGTTAGCGGGGAGCTGTTTTTT.

This chain joins TRBV5-6 and TRBJ2-5; D uncertain. In germline, CDR1 is SGHDT, CDR2 YYEEEE. The germline V and J ends were trimmed by 1 base and 2 bases, with 6 bases remaining between them. CDR3 length: 13 amino acids. The CDR3 protein is CASSLYRQETQYF. The DNA for the CDR3 is TGTGCCAGCAGCTTGTACCGGCAAGAGACCCAGTACTTC.

This clone was counted a single time. This CDR3 is CASSKTGPYNSPLHF. CDR3 nucleotide sequence: TGTGCCAGCAGCAAGACAGGGCCCTATAATTCACCCCTCCACTTT. This chain connects TRBV5-6 to TRBJ1-6, with 7 bases matching TRBD1. CDR3 size: 15 residues. Germline-derived CDR1 and CDR2 are SGHDT and YYEEEE. Germline trimming cut 4 bases from V and 2 bases from J; bases unmatched to any gene: 3.

The genes are TRBV6-1 and TRBJ1-1; perhaps TRBD1 as D (6 bases). Germline V gene sequence: CDR1 MNHNS, CDR2 SASEGT. The CDR3 extends over 14 amino acids. V dropped 5 bases and J dropped 5 bases, with 15 bases sitting between them. The CDR3 region is CASSITIGGTEAFF. The CDR3 nucleotides read TGTGCCAGCAGTATAACGATAGGGGGAACTGAAGCTTTCTTT.

DNA of the CDR3: TGTGCCAGCAGCGCGCCCGGGGGGGGCTGGTACAATGAGCAGTTCTTC. It codes for CASSAPGGGWYNEQFF. The chain carries TRBV9 and TRBJ2-1, with 8 bases lining up with TRBD2. The CDR3 contains 16 residues. With V trimmed by 3 bases and J by 4 bases, 9 bases remained unmatched. Germline loops: CDR1 SGDLS, CDR2 YYNGEE.

This clone was seen only once. This chain links TRBV7-8 with TRBJ1-6, with 7 bases aligning to TRBD1. Germline lookup yields CDR1 SGHVS and CDR2 FQNEAQ. V shed 5 bases, J shed 8 bases, and the junction held 9 bases outside the gene matches. This CDR3 has 15 residues. CDR3 protein: CASSPTGPGDSPLHF. The DNA of the CDR3 is TGTGCCAGCAGCCCGACAGGGCCGGGTGATTCACCCCTCCACTTT.

The chain has TRBV12-2 and TRBJ2-5; no check of the table's D call, TRBD2, against the DNA was made. TRBV12-2 is a pseudogene segment. The CDR3 extends over 16 amino acids. The CDR3 reads CASRLASGGQHETQYF. CDR3 DNA: TGTGCAAGTCGCTTAGCGTCCGGGGGGCAACACGAGACCCAGTACTTC.

The chain recombines TRBV7-3 with TRBJ1-1, with D perhaps TRBD1 (6 bases). This CDR3 region has 16 residues. Germline lookup yields CDR1 SGHTA and CDR2 FQGTGA. The ends were cut back, 2 bases at V and 5 bases at J, with 18 bases in the middle. Written as DNA, the CDR3 is TGTGCCAGCAGCTTATATCTGGGGGCGAGATATACTGAAGCTTTCTTT. Protein product: CASSLYLGARYTEAFF.

V and J are TRBV7-8 and TRBJ2-7; TRBD1 matches at 9 bases. The CDR3 spans 14 residues. V trimming: 5 bases; J trimming: 6 bases; junction bases outside the gene matches: 8. Germline CDR1 reads SGHVS; CDR2 reads FQNEAQ. CDR3 region: CASSPRTGASEQYF. The DNA of the CDR3 is TGTGCCAGCAGCCCGAGGACAGGGGCCTCCGAGCAGTACTTC.

This sequence joins TRBV29-1 and TRBJ2-3, with D perhaps matching TRBD2 (6 bases). Germline V gene lookup returns CDR1 SQVTM and CDR2 ANQGSEA. The ends were cut back, 3 bases at V and 4 bases at J, with 11 bases in the middle. The CDR3 is made up of 13 amino acids. CDR3 residues: CSVDVGLPDTQYF. The CDR3 nucleotides read TGCAGCGTTGACGTTGGACTACCAGATACGCAGTATTTT.

J is TRBJ2-5 and V is TRBV5-1, with 7 bases matching TRBD2. V lost 4 bases and J lost 4; bases outside the gene matches: 4. Germline-derived CDR1 and CDR2 are SGHRS and YFSETQ. The CDR3 spans 13 residues. CDR3 amino acids: CASSRTRLETQYF. The CDR3 coding sequence is TGCGCCAGCAGCCGGACTAGACTAGAGACCCAGTACTTC. Drawing the rest from reference TRBV5-1 and TRBJ2-5, the complete variable domain is KAGVTQTPRYLIKTRGQQVTLSCSPISGHRSVSWYQQTPGQGLQFLFEYFSETQRNKGNFPGRFSGRQFSNSRSEMNVSTLELGDSALYLCASSRTRLETQYFGPGTRLLVL.

V gene TRBV9 combines with J gene TRBJ1-4, with 11 bases lining up with TRBD1. V lost 2 bases to trimming and J lost 8 bases; unmatched junction nucleotides: 8. CDR1 is SGDLS and CDR2 is YYNGEE in the germline V gene. The CDR3 has 16 residues. CDR3: CASSVGTGTGGEKLFF. The CDR3 DNA is TGTGCCAGCAGCGTGGGAACCGGGACAGGGGGAGAAAAACTGTTTTTT.

V gene TRBV9 combines with J gene TRBJ2-5; 7 bases agree with TRBD1. V trimming: 2 bases; J trimming: 7 bases; junction bases outside the gene matches: 20. CDR3 length equals 18 residues. In germline, CDR1 is SGDLS, CDR2 YYNGEE. The CDR3 loop reads CASSVTGVDESGLTTQYF. The CDR3 coding sequence is TGTGCCAGCAGCGTCACAGGGGTCGATGAAAGCGGTCTTACGACCCAGTACTTC.

V gene TRBV7-9 combines with J gene TRBJ2-2; maybe TRBD2 (5 bases). The V gene lost 1 base and the J gene lost 13 bases, with 13 bases spanning the gap. Germline CDR1 reads SEHNR; CDR2 reads FQNEAQ (reference sequence). CDR3 length equals 13 residues. For the CDR3, the DNA is TGTGCCAGCAGCTTAGGAGCATCCCGGGGGCTGTTTTTT. Translating it yields CASSLGASRGLFF.

The CDR3: CASSFRGGGNTEAFF. CDR3 in DNA: TGCGCCAGCAGTTTCAGGGGCGGCGGGAACACTGAAGCTTTCTTT. V gene TRBV23-1 combines with J gene TRBJ1-1; possibly TRBD1 for D (6 bases). TRBV23-1 is classed as an ORF, of uncertain function. The CDR3 length is 15 residues. Trimming took 5 bases from V and 1 from J, leaving 14 bases between them.

The DNA for the CDR3 is TGTGCCAGTAGTAGCCAGTCCTATGGCTACACCTTC. It is translated as CASSSQSYGYTF. V and J are TRBV19 and TRBJ1-2; D unclear. Germline lookup yields CDR1 LNHDA and CDR2 SQIVND (reference sequence). V dropped 4 bases and J dropped 4 bases, with 7 bases sitting between them. CDR3 length equals 12 residues.

V usage is TRBV11-3 and J usage is TRBJ2-2; no clear D gene. This CDR3 has 14 amino acids. The germline V gene has CDR1 SGHNT and CDR2 YENEEA. Deletions cut 0 bases from V and 6 bases from J, with 8 bases between. CDR3 DNA: TGTGCCAGCAGCTTAGATGGTACACCCGGGGAGCTGTTTTTT. Translated, it gives CASSLDGTPGELFF.

The chain has TRBV7-8 and TRBJ2-3; 9 bases map to TRBD2. Germline V CDR1 and CDR2: SGHVS, FQNEAQ. There are 16 residues in the CDR3. J was trimmed by 0 bases and V by 8 bases; bases with no gene match: 9. The CDR3 loop reads CASRPGTSRSTDTQYF. CDR3 in DNA: TGTGCCAGCCGACCAGGGACTAGCAGAAGCACAGATACGCAGTATTTT.